This T cell receptor (beta chain) was profiled in a study of cytomegalovirus exposure and HLA in healthy donors (dated by TCRdb to 2016 to 2017). Concerning the study at large: An earlier analysis of approximately 550 of the donors reported about 250 Gb of sequence data and 120 million or so unique TCR beta sequences from 150 million to 200 million T cells. In addition to the first cohort of roughly 700 subjects, a separate validation cohort of about 120 different subjects was used. Five DR-DQ haplotypes were handled as single units for association and clustering because linkage in the cohort was strong. The study combined high-throughput TCR immunosequencing, statistical association of individual TCRs with disease status, and machine learning to predict cytomegalovirus infection status. A later genetic analysis took genome-wide SNP genotypes for about 65% of the roughly 670 donors and used that subset as a discovery cohort. Rather than drawing on any new phenotypic data, the later analysis identified candidate immune exposures from TCR beta sequences and the way those sequences occurred across donors. Using immunosequencing, the study profiled T cell repertoires from about 650 subjects and related those repertoires to cytomegalovirus serostatus. The genetic ancestry cluster associated with self-reported Caucasian donors included about 84% of the roughly 360 genotyped donors. Every repertoire in the discovery cohort had been generated on one and the same sequencing platform. An earlier analysis of 587 of the donors used high-throughput TCR beta sequencing to judge whether each TCR beta V gene segment behaved as functional or pseudogenic. In a later analysis, previously published TCR beta repertoires from roughly 710 donors were re-analyzed and high-resolution HLA genotyping was added so that TCR occurrence patterns could be studied. HLA typing included class I and class II loci at four-digit resolution. Alongside the repertoire data, information on donor age, sex, ethnicity and CMV serostatus was compiled. The number of donors typed differed by locus, with roughly 629-640 for A, B, C, DRB1 and DQB1, roughly 520 for DQA1, over 600 for DPA1, and 450 to 480 for DPB1. Approximately 310 gigabases of sequencing data and tens of millions of unique TCR sequences were included in an early release covering around 600 HLA-typed donors. The study aimed to test whether cataloging public T cell receptors could reveal signatures of past pathogen exposure. Across 300 to 400 genotyped donors of the cohort, an average of about 220,000 unique TCR beta nucleotide sequences per donor were sequenced, and approximately 17% of those sequences were non-productive.

What the authors observed across the whole study: In vitro tests confirmed that a few of the cytomegalovirus-associated TCR beta chains recognize cytomegalovirus antigens. The study listed 150 to 200 TCR beta chains as associated with cytomegalovirus. The cohort was sequenced for TCR beta chains only, and without alpha or paired-chain data the features that could be detected were limited. A further reported finding was that TCR beta sequences accurately predicted the HLA-A and HLA-B alleles for most subjects in the first cohort. A group of highly shared sequence variants was considered likely to be a technical artifact of the sequencing pipeline. In a later analysis, 15,000 to 20,000 TCR beta sequences were associated with specific HLA alleles at a false discovery rate of 0.05. A later genetic analysis reported fewer N-insertions in productive TCRs among donors in an Asian-associated ancestry cluster than the approximately 670-donor mean. In a later analysis, TCR association rates were found to vary across HLA loci, with the most associated TCRs seen for DRB1 alleles and the fewest for HLA-C alleles. In a later analysis, HLA-associated TCR beta chains showed more clonal expansion and lower generation probabilities than non-associated chains that were equally common. Presence/absence analyses assumed roughly uniform sequencing depth across donors, an assumption that may not hold. According to the authors, the approach could potentially be generalized to other disease states and immunological phenotypes. Most TCR sequences were observed very rarely across donors, whereas some public TCRs were present in many individuals. Most CMV-associated TCR beta chains appeared to be HLA-restricted in a later analysis, and the HLA associations seemed to be driven largely by CMV exposure. In an earlier analysis of around 600 of the donors, most TCR beta V segments appeared in productive rearrangements about 87% or about 30% of the time, broadly matching IMGT annotations. HLA typing was unavailable for some donors at each locus, so association tests used only the typed subset. About 17 rarely observed V segments, including chromosome 9 orphons, were excluded from the earlier analysis of about 600 of the donors because counts were too low. The only immune exposure information available for the cohort was CMV serostatus. The classifier was reported to diagnose cytomegalovirus status with high specificity and sensitivity in both the original and validation cohorts. Several of the top co-occurrence clusters appeared to be linked to parvovirus B19, influenza, CMV and Epstein-Barr virus, according to a later analysis. Linkage disequilibrium might explain the correlated functional status among segregating V segments, but an unknown experimental factor could not be ruled out. An association between a missense DCLRE1C variant and V-gene and J-gene trimming of TCR beta chains was found in a later genetic analysis and replicated in an independent cohort. Strong co-occurrence of HLA alleles, especially DR and DQ, made assigning TCR associations to individual alleles difficult.

The library was prepared using the immunoSEQ multiplex PCR assay. For the multiplex PCR, a mixture combining 60 forward primers for TCR Vbeta segments and 13 reverse primers for TCR Jbeta segments was used. The CDR3 region of rearranged TCR beta genes was amplified from genomic DNA by a multiplex PCR assay. The amplified TCR beta libraries were sequenced on the Illumina HiSeq System as 87-base-pair reads. In the authors' own workflow: In a later analysis, 70 million to 95 million unique TCR beta chains were counted across the 500 to 850 repertoires, and roughly 10 million of these chains were shared by at least two donors. A nearest-neighbor algorithm error-corrected the raw reads and collapsed the reads into unique sequences, merging closely related sequences to remove PCR and sequencing errors. CDR3 sequences were aligned to IMGT reference sequences to assign V, D and J gene segments. Each retained sequence needed at least a six-nucleotide match to both a V gene segment and a J gene segment. A rearrangement was called productive if the CDR3 had no stop codons and remained in frame with V and J, and every other rearrangement was called non-productive. CDR3 was defined by IMGT convention, running from the second conserved V-encoded cysteine to the conserved J-encoded phenylalanine. The earlier analysis of some 600 of the donors excluded sequences that lacked an unambiguous match to a single V gene segment. An earlier analysis of about 600 of the donors called V segments functional above 56.7% productive rearrangements and segregating when the between-donor standard deviation exceeded 5%. A statistical classification framework was built for diagnosing cytomegalovirus status from the catalog of TCR beta chain sequences. V and J gene assignment, in a later analysis, came from comparing TCR nucleotide sequences with IMGT/GENE-DB human TR gene sequences. Using the TCRdist pipeline, a later analysis assigned CDR3 sequences along with most-parsimonious VDJ recombination scenarios. In a later analysis, each TCR beta chain was defined by its CDR3 amino acid sequence together with its V-gene family, and reads without a unique V-gene family were excluded. In a later analysis, 500 to 650 highly shared, low-generation-probability nucleotide sequences were removed to address suspected cross-contamination and a sequencing artifact. In a later analysis, a clonal expansion index was calculated for each public chain from normalized within-repertoire ranks of inferred template counts. A later analysis computed generation probabilities with a VDJ recombination model fitted to out-of-frame rearrangements, and checked the results against IGoR. In a later analysis, TCR-TCR, TCR-HLA and TCR-CMV co-occurrence was scored with hypergeometric tests, and a repertoire-size bias correction was applied to TCR pairs. False discovery rates were estimated in a later analysis by permuting HLA or CMV assignments 20 times. In a later analysis, co-occurring TCRs were grouped with DBSCAN, and TCRdist sequence similarity was added when clustering was performed within HLA-allele-positive subsets. Repertoires with fewer than 30,000 or more than 120,000 public chains, plus five repertoires with anomalous nucleotide sharing, were excluded from co-occurrence clustering. Drawn from immuneACCESS, this table holds only the in-frame rearrangements with V and J called that TCRdb kept. Clones are partly lost; checked studies trace under half to an unresolved V gene and leave the rest unexplained. Clone size and V and J calls were adopted from that table, with D and trimming inferred from the DNA. The sample yields some 180,000 clones; 80% were counted once. The ten largest clonotypes hold about 1.3% of the sample.

The cohort was made up of approximately 670 healthy bone marrow donors. At the time of sampling, every cohort member was nominally healthy, though immune exposures that went unrecorded were likely present. The donor tested CMV seropositive and was one of the 289 seropositive cohort members. Each donor provided a peripheral blood sample, and peripheral blood mononuclear cells were used for TCR beta sequencing. Genomic DNA was extracted from the blood cell samples with the Qiagen DNeasy Blood Extraction Kit. Remarks on this clone: Its antigen is still unknown. No base-level quality is on record; no much larger clone is a single base apart.

The sequencing input was PBMCs. The source is a girl between 5 and 17 years old in good health and CMV-seropositive.

The CDR3 region reads CASAPLARREQFF. The base sequence is TGTGCCAGTGCGCCGTTGGCTAGACGCGAGCAGTTCTTC. The V gene is TRBV19 and the J gene is TRBJ2-1; the D segment cannot be called with confidence. V loses 8 bases of germline sequence and J loses 10 bases, and the interval between the two ends is 18 bases. Reading the germline V gene (reference sequence) gives CDR1 LNHDA and CDR2 SQIVND. Including the terminal cysteine and phenylalanine, the CDR3 comprises 13 residues. Only the CDR3 DNA is retained, 39 bases long and in frame from the first base.